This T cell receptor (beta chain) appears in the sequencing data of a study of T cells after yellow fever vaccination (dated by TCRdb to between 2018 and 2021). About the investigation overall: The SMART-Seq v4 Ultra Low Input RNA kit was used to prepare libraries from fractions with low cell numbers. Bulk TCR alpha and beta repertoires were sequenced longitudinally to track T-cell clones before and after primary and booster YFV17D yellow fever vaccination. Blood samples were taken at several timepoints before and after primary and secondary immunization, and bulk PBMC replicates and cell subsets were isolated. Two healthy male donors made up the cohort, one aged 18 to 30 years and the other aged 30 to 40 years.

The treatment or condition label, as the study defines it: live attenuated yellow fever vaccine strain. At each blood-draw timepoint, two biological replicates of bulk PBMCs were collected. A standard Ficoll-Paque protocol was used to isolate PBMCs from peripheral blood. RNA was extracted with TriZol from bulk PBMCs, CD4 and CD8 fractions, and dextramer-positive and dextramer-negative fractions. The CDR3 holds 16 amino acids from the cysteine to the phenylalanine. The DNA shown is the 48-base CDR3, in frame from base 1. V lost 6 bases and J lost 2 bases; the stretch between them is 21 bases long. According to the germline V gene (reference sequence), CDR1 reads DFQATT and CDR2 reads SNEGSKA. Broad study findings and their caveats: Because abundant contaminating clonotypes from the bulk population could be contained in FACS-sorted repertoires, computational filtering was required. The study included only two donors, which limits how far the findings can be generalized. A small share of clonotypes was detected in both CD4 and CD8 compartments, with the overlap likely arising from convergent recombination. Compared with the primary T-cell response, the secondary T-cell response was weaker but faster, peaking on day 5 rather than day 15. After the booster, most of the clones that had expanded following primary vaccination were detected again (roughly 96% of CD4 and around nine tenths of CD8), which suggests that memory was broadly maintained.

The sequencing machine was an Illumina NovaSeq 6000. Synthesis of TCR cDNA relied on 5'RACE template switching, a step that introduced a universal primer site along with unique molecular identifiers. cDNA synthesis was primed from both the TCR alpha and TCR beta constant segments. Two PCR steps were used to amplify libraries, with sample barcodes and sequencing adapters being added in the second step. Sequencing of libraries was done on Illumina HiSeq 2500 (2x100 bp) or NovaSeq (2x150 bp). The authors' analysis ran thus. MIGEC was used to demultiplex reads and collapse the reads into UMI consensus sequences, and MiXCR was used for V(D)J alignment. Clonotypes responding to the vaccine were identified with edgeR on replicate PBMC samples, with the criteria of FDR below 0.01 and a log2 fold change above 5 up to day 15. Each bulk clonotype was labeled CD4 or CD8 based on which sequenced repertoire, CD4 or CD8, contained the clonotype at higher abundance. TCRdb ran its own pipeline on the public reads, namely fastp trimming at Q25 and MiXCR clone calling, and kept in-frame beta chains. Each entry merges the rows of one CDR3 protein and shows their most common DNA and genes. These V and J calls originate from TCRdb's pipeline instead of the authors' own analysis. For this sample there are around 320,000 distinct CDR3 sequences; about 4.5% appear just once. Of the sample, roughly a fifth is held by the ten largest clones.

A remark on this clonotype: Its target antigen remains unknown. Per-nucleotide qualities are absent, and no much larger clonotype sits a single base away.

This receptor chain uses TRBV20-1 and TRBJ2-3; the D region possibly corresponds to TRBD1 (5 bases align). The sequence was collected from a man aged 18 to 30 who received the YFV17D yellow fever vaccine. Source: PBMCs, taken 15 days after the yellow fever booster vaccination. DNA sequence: TGCAGTGCCAACGACCGACAGACCGGAACCACAGATACGCAGTATTTT. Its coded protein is CSANDRQTGTTDTQYF.